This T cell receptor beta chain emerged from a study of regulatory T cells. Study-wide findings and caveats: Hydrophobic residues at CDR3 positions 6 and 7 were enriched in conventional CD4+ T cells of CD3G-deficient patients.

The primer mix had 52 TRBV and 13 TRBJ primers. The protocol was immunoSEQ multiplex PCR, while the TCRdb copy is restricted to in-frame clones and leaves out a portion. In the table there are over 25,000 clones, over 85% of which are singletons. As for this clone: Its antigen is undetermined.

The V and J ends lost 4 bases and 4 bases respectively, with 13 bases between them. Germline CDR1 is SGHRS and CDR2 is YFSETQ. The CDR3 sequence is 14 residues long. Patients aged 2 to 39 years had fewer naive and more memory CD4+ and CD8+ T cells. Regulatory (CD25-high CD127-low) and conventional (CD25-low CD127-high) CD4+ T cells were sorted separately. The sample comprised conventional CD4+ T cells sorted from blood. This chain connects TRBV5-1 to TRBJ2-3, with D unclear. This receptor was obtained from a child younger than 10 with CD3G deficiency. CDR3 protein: CASSPDAAADTQYF. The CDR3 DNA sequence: TGCGCCAGCAGCCCAGACGCGGCGGCAGATACGCAGTATTTT.